This entry lists 26 T cell receptor beta chains sequenced from one sample in a study of blood T cell repertoires in COVID-19. Clones were sequenced by immunoSEQ multiplex PCR, and TCRdb holds only the in-frame ones, with some missing. Counted here are 120,000 or so clones, approximately 85% occurring once; the ten biggest clones make up approximately 30%. Material for sequencing was peripheral blood. The source is an elderly woman with acute or convalescent COVID-19.

With respect to this clone: Other nucleotide sequences in the sample specify the same CDR3. The chain has TRBV15 and TRBJ1-5; D is possibly TRBD1 (5 bases). This CDR3 comprises 15 residues. CDR1 is LNHNV and CDR2 is YYDKDF in the germline V gene (reference sequence). Between the trimmed V and J ends, which lost 0 bases and 4 bases, there was a span of 10 bases. DNA for the CDR3: TGTGCCACCAGCAGAGAACAAGGGGTGAATCAGCCCCAGCATTTT. It is translated as CATSREQGVNQPQHF.

This clone is a singleton in its sample. The CDR3 is CASSFYGGNRRNTGELFF. The CDR3 coding sequence is TGCGCCAGCAGCTTTTACGGAGGGAACAGGCGGAACACCGGGGAGCTGTTTTTT. V usage is TRBV5-1 and J usage is TRBJ2-2, with a tentative D call TRBD2 (6 bases). Per germline, CDR1 SGHRS and CDR2 YFSETQ. Between the trimmed V and J ends, which lost 2 bases and 1 base, there was a span of 18 bases. CDR3 size: 18 residues.

This chain uses TRBV6-1 with TRBJ1-2, with D perhaps matching TRBD1 (6 bases). This CDR3 has 13 amino acids. The V end was cut by 3 bases, the J end by 6 bases, with 11 bases between. In germline, CDR1 is MNHNS, CDR2 SASEGT. The CDR3 nucleotides are TGTGCCAGCAGTGACGGGGGGCCCGATGGCTACACCTTC. Protein: CASSDGGPDGYTF.

The chain has TRBV6-5 and TRBJ1-5; no firm D call. The length of the CDR3 is 15 residues. From germline, CDR1 is MNHEY and CDR2 SVGAGI. Trimming removed 3 bases at V and 0 bases at J, with 9 bases between. The CDR3 coding sequence is TGTGCCAGCAGTTATACGGGAAATAGCAATCAGCCCCAGCATTTT. It encodes CASSYTGNSNQPQHF.

This chain links TRBV4-3 with TRBJ2-1; possible D gene TRBD2, 5 bases. The CDR3 totals 16 residues. From germline, CDR1 is LGHNA and CDR2 YSLEER. Trimming shortened V by 0 bases and J by 3 bases, and 12 bases separated the two germline ends. The CDR3 DNA reads as TGCGCCAGCAGCCAAGATTGGGGAGTGGACTACAATGAGCAGTTCTTC. Protein sequence: CASSQDWGVDYNEQFF.

The chain is built from TRBV5-1 and TRBJ1-3, with TRBD1 as a possible D gene (5 bases). Germline V gene data show CDR1 as SGHRS and CDR2 as YFSETQ. V lost 2 bases, J lost 7 bases, and 7 bases lay in between. This CDR3 contains 12 residues. The CDR3 spells CASSFSGNTIYF. The CDR3 DNA sequence: TGCGCCAGCAGCTTCTCAGGGAACACCATATATTTT.

The gene calls are TRBV19 and TRBJ2-3, with D perhaps TRBD1 (5 bases). Germline V gives CDR1 LNHDA, CDR2 SQIVND (reference sequence). V was clipped by 6 bases and J by 5 bases, with 12 bases between them. The CDR3 is 13 amino acids. In DNA form, the CDR3 reads TGTGCCAGTAGCTCCCTAACAGGAGATACGCAGTATTTT. It codes for CASSSLTGDTQYF.

The V and J genes are TRBV7-8 and TRBJ1-2; D is undetermined. Per the germline V gene, CDR1 is SGHVS and CDR2 is FQNEAQ. This CDR3 contains 17 residues. Trimming removed 2 bases at V and 4 bases at J, with 20 bases between. The CDR3 DNA is TGTGCCAGCAGCTTAAGGAGTTTGACTGGACTATCCTATGGCTACACCTTC. Residues: CASSLRSLTGLSYGYTF.

The chain links TRBV19 to TRBJ1-1; 8 bases match TRBD1. Germline V CDR1 and CDR2: LNHDA, SQIVND (reference sequence). The junction had 10 bases not matched to a gene; V was cut back by 1 base and J by 0 bases. The CDR3 is 18 amino acids. CDR3 DNA: TGTGCCAGTAGTATAGGTAGGGGGGCAGGGGGCTTGAACACTGAAGCTTTCTTT. Translating it yields CASSIGRGAGGLNTEAFF.

The V call is TRBV9, the J call TRBJ2-2; D unclear. Germline values: CDR1 SGDLS, CDR2 YYNGEE. The V and J ends lost 0 bases and 6 bases respectively, with 6 bases between them. The CDR3 runs 13 residues. For the CDR3, the DNA is TGTGCCAGCAGCGTAGGCTACGCCGGGGAGCTGTTTTTT. Translated, it gives CASSVGYAGELFF.

J is TRBJ1-1 and V is TRBV19, with D possibly being TRBD1 (6 bases). The length of the CDR3 is 13 residues. CDR1 and CDR2 from the germline V gene are LNHDA and SQIVND (reference sequence). Deletions cut 7 bases from V and 3 bases from J, with 12 bases between. The CDR3 bases are TGTGCCAGTAAATCGACAGGCTACACTGAAGCTTTCTTT. The encoded protein is CASKSTGYTEAFF.

The chain has TRBV5-1 and TRBJ2-1, with D perhaps TRBD1 (5 bases). This CDR3 spans 15 amino acids. In germline, CDR1 is SGHRS, CDR2 YFSETQ. Deletions cut 0 bases from V and 0 bases from J, with 7 bases between. CDR3 region: CASSLGGFSYNEQFF. CDR3 coding DNA: TGCGCCAGCAGCTTGGGGGGCTTCTCCTACAATGAGCAGTTCTTC.

The chain employs TRBV7-9 and TRBJ1-1, with D unclear. The CDR3 consists of 14 residues. Trimming took 3 bases from V and 6 from J, leaving 14 bases between them. Germline assignment: CDR1 SEHNR and CDR2 FQNEAQ (reference sequence). CDR3 in amino acids: CASSFSTGEAEAFF. As DNA, the CDR3 is TGTGCCAGCAGCTTTTCTACCGGGGAGGCTGAAGCTTTCTTT.

Only one count was recorded for this clone. The rearrangement links TRBV4-2 to TRBJ1-2, with 10 nucleotides matching TRBD1. The CDR3 spans 14 residues. Germline V gene sequence: CDR1 LGHNA, CDR2 YNFKEQ. V dropped 6 bases and J dropped 7; count of bases not matched to a gene: 8. The CDR3 is CASSLDRGNTGYTF. CDR3 DNA sequence: TGTGCCAGCAGTTTGGACAGGGGGAATACTGGCTACACCTTC.

This chain uses TRBV7-2 with TRBJ2-3, with 8 positions matching TRBD2. Germline values: CDR1 SGHTA, CDR2 FQGNSA. J lost 0 bases, V lost 2 bases, and 10 bases had no gene match. The CDR3 extends over 18 amino acids. This chain's CDR3 is CASSLRPSGFSSTDTQYF. DNA for the CDR3: TGTGCCAGCAGCTTACGCCCTAGCGGGTTTTCTAGCACAGATACGCAGTATTTT.

The genes are TRBV19 and TRBJ1-1; D is unresolved. Germline lookup yields CDR1 LNHDA and CDR2 SQIVND (reference sequence). The CDR3 is made up of 14 amino acids. V dropped 7 bases and J dropped 0 bases, with 12 bases sitting between them. The CDR3 DNA reads TGTGCCAGTACTACCGCTTCGATGAACACTGAAGCTTTCTTT. Translating it yields CASTTASMNTEAFF.

The chain joins TRBV5-4 to TRBJ1-2, with 7 bases that match TRBD1. Unmatched junction bases numbered 7, after V lost 4 bases and J lost 4 bases. This CDR3 comprises 14 residues. Germline CDR1 SGHNT, CDR2 YYREEE (reference sequence). For the CDR3, the DNA is TGTGCCAGCAGCCGAGGGGACAGCCCCTATGGCTACACCTTC. It encodes CASSRGDSPYGYTF.

The DNA of the CDR3 is TGTGCCAGCTCGGGGGGGGTCGGTCTCCACTTT. This codes for CASSGGVGLHF. This chain connects TRBV7-2 to TRBJ1-6; D is perhaps TRBD1 (5 bases). V lost 8 bases and J 16 bases, leaving 15 bases between the germline ends. There are 11 residues in the CDR3. Per the germline V gene, CDR1 is SGHTA and CDR2 is FQGNSA. Combining the CDR3 with reference TRBV7-2 and TRBJ1-6 gives the whole variable domain GAGVSQSPSNKVTEKGKDVELRCDPISGHTALYWYRQSLGQGLEFLIYFQGNSAPDKSGLPSDRFSAERTGGSVSTLTIQRTQQEDSAVYLCASSGGVGLHFGNGTRLTVT.

This CDR3 reads CASSLDRVENTIYF. The CDR3, as DNA: TGTGCCAGCAGCTTGGACAGGGTTGAGAACACCATATATTTT. The V and J genes are TRBV5-4 and TRBJ1-3, with a tentative D call TRBD1 (6 bases). Germline V gives CDR1 SGHNT, CDR2 YYREEE (reference sequence). V shed 0 bases and J shed 7 bases, with 11 bases lying between them. CDR3 length: 14 amino acids.

The rearrangement joins TRBV23-1 to TRBJ1-6, with a possible D match to TRBD1 (5 bases). TRBV23-1 is an ORF for which the function is uncertain. This CDR3 comprises 15 residues. V shed 6 bases and J shed 3 bases, with 12 bases lying between them. CDR3: CASRGRQGYNSPLHF. As DNA, the CDR3 is TGCGCCAGCAGAGGTAGGCAGGGCTATAATTCACCCCTCCACTTT.

The chain uses TRBV6-5 and TRBJ1-1, with 9 bases identical to TRBD1. Trimming cost V 8 bases and J 2 bases; bases outside gene matches: 9. In germline, CDR1 is MNHEY, CDR2 SVGAGI. This CDR3 contains 15 residues. CDR3 loop: CASGRRGQGNTEAFF. CDR3 coding DNA: TGTGCCAGCGGGCGTCGGGGACAGGGAAACACTGAAGCTTTCTTT.

The chain recombines TRBV10-3 with TRBJ1-4; TRBD1 might be the D (5 bases). CDR3 length equals 18 residues. Germline V lookup: CDR1 ENHRY, CDR2 SYGVKD. With 3 bases removed from V and 0 bases from J, the gap between germline ends came to 17 bases. The CDR3 DNA is TGTGCCATCAGTGATTCCCGGACAATACTTGCAACTAATGAAAAACTGTTTTTT. Protein sequence: CAISDSRTILATNEKLFF.

CDR3 DNA sequence: TGTGCCAGCAGCCGAAGGGACAGTAACTATGGCTACACCTTC. Translating gives CASSRRDSNYGYTF. The V and J genes are TRBV5-6 and TRBJ1-2, with 7 bases identical to TRBD1. This CDR3 region has 14 residues. The germline V gene has CDR1 SGHDT and CDR2 YYEEEE. V trimming: 4 bases; J trimming: 1 base; junction bases outside the gene matches: 4. The full variable domain, in which reference TRBV5-6 and TRBJ1-2 provide the parts outside the CDR3, is DAGVTQSPTHLIKTRGQQVTLRCSPKSGHDTVSWYQQALGQGPQFIFQYYEEEERQRGNFPDRFSGHQFPNYSSELNVNALLLGDSALYLCASSRRDSNYGYTFGSGTRLTVV.

The gene calls are TRBV15 and TRBJ2-1; a weak D match, TRBD1 (6 bases). The CDR3 covers 14 residues. V shed 1 base and J shed 5 bases, with 9 bases lying between them. Germline assignment: CDR1 LNHNV and CDR2 YYDKDF (reference sequence). The CDR3 protein is CATSRGAGDNEQFF. CDR3 sequence (DNA): TGTGCCACCAGCAGAGGGGCAGGGGACAATGAGCAGTTCTTC.

V usage is TRBV6-5 and J usage is TRBJ1-5; 10 positions match TRBD1. V shed 11 bases, J shed 7 bases, and the junction held 8 bases outside the gene matches. Germline CDR1 is MNHEY and CDR2 is SVGAGI. The CDR3 totals 13 residues. In DNA form, the CDR3 reads TGTGCCGGCTCCGGGACAGGGGACCAGCCCCAGCATTTT. As protein: CAGSGTGDQPQHF.

The chain combines TRBV11-1 with TRBJ1-1, with D perhaps matching TRBD1 (6 bases). V dropped 4 bases and J dropped 0 bases, with 9 bases sitting between them. Germline CDR1 SGHAT, CDR2 FQDESV (reference sequence). The length of the CDR3 is 14 residues. The CDR3 spells CASSYRDMNTEAFF. The CDR3 DNA is TGTGCCAGCAGCTACAGGGATATGAACACTGAAGCTTTCTTT. Using reference TRBV11-1 and TRBJ1-1 for the parts outside the CDR3, the full variable domain is EAEVAQSPRYKITEKSQAVAFWCDPISGHATLYWYRQILGQGPELLVQFQDESVVDDSQLPKDRFSAERLKGVDSTLKIQPAELGDSAMYLCASSYRDMNTEAFFGQGTRLTVV.